This T cell receptor beta chain was obtained from a study of human T cells and chemical hapten exposure. At the level of the study: Mainly, slight library volume differences in the pool made TCR yields vary. The study's findings and limits: Once DPC sensitization occurred, TCRs above 1 in 1000 frequency showed no change.

The time point here: healthy volunteer bleed at 2 weeks. The study extracted total RNA from unfractionated whole blood. In TCRdb, the RACE reads were re-called with MiXCR into one record per CDR3 protein. This sample yields approximately 45,000 distinct CDR3 sequences, of which around 4.5% are seen a single time; roughly 1.6% belongs to the top ten. This clonotype showed up many times. Its cognate antigen is unknown. Germline lookup yields CDR1 KGHSH and CDR2 LQKENI. There are 13 residues in the CDR3. V shed 3 bases and J 7 bases; nucleotides not matched to a gene: 5. The source of this sequence is a female donor in good health. Some clones in this sample may be carry-over from other donors' samples. This chain connects TRBV18 to TRBJ1-1, with 7 bases lining up with TRBD1. The specimen was whole blood. CDR3 coding DNA: TGTGCCAGCTCACCCCGGGACAGCGGTGAAGCTTTCTTT. Protein product: CASSPRDSGEAFF. Supplemented by reference TRBV18 and TRBJ1-1, the full variable domain reads NAGVMQNPRHLVRRRGQEARLRCSPMKGHSHVYWYRQLPEEGLKFMVYLQKENIIDESGMPKERFSAEFPKEGPSILRIQQVVRGDSAAYFCASSPRDSGEAFFGQGTRLTVV.